This T cell receptor beta chain was identified during a study of beta chain features in type 1 diabetes. Expressed TCRB transcripts were sequenced because the entire RNA isolate underwent reverse transcription. Using immunoSEQ multiplex PCR, the repertoire was profiled, and TCRdb retains in-frame clones only, with some absent. This table holds about 15,000 clones, roughly 40% found once. This CDR3 contains 19 residues. The V gene end was trimmed by 3 bases and the J gene end by 5 bases; junction bases not matched to a gene: 17. The germline V gene has CDR1 KGHSH and CDR2 LQKENI. Sequenced input: stem cell memory CD4+ T cells from blood. V and J are TRBV18 and TRBJ2-1; 9 bases match TRBD2. The sequence came from a woman aged 40 to 55 in good health. The CDR3 nucleotides read TGTGCCAGCTCACCCTCTAGAGGGGGCGCGCTAGCGGGAAACAATGAGCAGTTCTTC. The encoded protein is CASSPSRGGALAGNNEQFF.